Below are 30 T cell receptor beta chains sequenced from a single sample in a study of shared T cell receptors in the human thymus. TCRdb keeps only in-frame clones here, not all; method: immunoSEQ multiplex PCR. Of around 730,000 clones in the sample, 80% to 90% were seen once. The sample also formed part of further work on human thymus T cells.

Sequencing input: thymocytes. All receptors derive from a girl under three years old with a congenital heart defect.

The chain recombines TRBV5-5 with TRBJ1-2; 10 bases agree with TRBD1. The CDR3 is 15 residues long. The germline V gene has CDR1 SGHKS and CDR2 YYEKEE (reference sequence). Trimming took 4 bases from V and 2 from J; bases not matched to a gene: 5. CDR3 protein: CASSKGQGPNYGYTF. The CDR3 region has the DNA TGTGCCAGCAGCAAGGGACAGGGGCCGAACTATGGCTACACCTTC.

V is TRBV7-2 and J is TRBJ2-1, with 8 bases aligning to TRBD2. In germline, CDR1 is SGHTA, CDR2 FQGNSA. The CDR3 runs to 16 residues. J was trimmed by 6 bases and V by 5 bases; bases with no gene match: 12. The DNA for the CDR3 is TGTGCCAGCAGCGAGAAAAGGACTAGCTGGTTCAATGAGCAGTTCTTC. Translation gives CASSEKRTSWFNEQFF.

The CDR3 DNA reads TGTGCCAGCAGTTTACGTCCAGGTCCCTACGAGCAGTACTTC. Translated, it gives CASSLRPGPYEQYF. V is TRBV27 and J is TRBJ2-7; D unresolved. V was shortened by 2 bases and J by 2 bases, with 10 bases between the two germline ends. CDR1 and CDR2 from the germline V gene are MNHEY and SMNVEV (reference sequence). The CDR3 is 14 amino acids.

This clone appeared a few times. As DNA, the CDR3 is TGTGCCAGTACAACAGGGTCGGCTCAGCCCCAGCATTTT. It encodes CASTTGSAQPQHF. The V call is TRBV19, the J call TRBJ1-5, with D possibly being TRBD1 (6 bases). Germline V gene lookup returns CDR1 LNHDA and CDR2 SQIVND (reference sequence). With 7 bases removed from V and 6 bases from J, the gap between germline ends came to 13 bases. The CDR3 loop spans 13 amino acids.

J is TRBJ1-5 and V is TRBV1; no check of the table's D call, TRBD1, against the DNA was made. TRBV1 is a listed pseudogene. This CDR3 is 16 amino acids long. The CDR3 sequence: CTSSQTGSDSNQPQHF. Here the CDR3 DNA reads TGCACCAGCAGCCAGACAGGGTCCGATAGCAATCAGCCCCAGCATTTT.

The CDR3 DNA reads as TGTGCCAGCAGCTTAGCGGGCAAATTGAACACTGAAGCTTTCTTT. Its protein is CASSLAGKLNTEAFF. The chain uses TRBV7-9 and TRBJ1-1; no firm D call. V was pared by 0 bases and J by 0 bases, with 8 bases between. CDR1 SEHNR and CDR2 FQNEAQ come from the germline V gene (reference sequence). CDR3 length equals 15 residues.

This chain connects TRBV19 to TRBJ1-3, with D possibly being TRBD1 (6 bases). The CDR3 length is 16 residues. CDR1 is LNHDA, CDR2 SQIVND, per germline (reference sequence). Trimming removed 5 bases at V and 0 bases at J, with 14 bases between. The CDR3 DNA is TGTGCCAGTAGTCTCTCCGGACAGAGCTCTGGAAACACCATATATTTT. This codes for CASSLSGQSSGNTIYF.

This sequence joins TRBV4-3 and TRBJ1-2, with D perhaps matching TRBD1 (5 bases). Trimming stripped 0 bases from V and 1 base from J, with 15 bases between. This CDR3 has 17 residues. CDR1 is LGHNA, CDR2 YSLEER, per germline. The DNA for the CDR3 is TGCGCCAGCAGCCAAGATTGGCCAGGGAAATATAACTATGGCTACACCTTC. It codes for CASSQDWPGKYNYGYTF.

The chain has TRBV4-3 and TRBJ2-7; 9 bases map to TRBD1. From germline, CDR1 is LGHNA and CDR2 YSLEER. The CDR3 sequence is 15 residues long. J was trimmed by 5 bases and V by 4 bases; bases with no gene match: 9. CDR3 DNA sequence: TGCGCCAGCAGCCTCCGATCCGGGACAGGGAACGAGCAGTACTTC. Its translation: CASSLRSGTGNEQYF.

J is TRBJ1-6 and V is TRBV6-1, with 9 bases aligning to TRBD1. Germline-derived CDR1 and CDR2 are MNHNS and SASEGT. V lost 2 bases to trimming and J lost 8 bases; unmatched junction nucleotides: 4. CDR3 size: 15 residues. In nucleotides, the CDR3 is TGTGCCAGCAGTGAAAATAGACAGGGGGATTCACCCCTCCACTTT. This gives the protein CASSENRQGDSPLHF.

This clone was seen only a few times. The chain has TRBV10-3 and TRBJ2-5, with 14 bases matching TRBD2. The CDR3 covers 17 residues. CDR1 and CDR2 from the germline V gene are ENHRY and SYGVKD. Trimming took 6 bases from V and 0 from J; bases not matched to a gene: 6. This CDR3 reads CAISPGLAGEHQETQYF. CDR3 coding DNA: TGTGCCATCAGCCCGGGACTAGCGGGGGAACACCAAGAGACCCAGTACTTC.

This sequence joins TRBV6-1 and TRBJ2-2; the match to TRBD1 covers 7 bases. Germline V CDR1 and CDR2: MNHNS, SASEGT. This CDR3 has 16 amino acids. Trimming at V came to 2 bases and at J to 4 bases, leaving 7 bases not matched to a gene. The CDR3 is CASSESSPGGTGELFF. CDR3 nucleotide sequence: TGTGCCAGCAGTGAATCCAGCCCAGGGGGCACCGGGGAGCTGTTTTTT.

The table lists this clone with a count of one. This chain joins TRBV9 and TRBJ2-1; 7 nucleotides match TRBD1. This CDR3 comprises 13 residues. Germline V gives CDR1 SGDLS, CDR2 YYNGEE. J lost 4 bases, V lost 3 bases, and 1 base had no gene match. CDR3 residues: CASSATGYNEQFF. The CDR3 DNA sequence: TGTGCCAGCAGCGCGACAGGGTACAATGAGCAGTTCTTC.

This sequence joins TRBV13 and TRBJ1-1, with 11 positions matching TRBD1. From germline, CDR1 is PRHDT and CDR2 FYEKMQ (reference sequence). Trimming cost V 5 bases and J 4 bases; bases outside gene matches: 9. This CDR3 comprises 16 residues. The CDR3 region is CASSPRDRGRSTEAFF. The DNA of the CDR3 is TGTGCCAGCAGCCCCCGGGACAGGGGGAGGAGCACTGAAGCTTTCTTT. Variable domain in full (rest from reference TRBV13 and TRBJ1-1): AAGVIQSPRHLIKEKRETATLKCYPIPRHDTVYWYQQGPGQDPQFLISFYEKMQSDKGSIPDRFSAQQFSDYHSELNMSSLELGDSALYFCASSPRDRGRSTEAFFGQGTRLTVV.

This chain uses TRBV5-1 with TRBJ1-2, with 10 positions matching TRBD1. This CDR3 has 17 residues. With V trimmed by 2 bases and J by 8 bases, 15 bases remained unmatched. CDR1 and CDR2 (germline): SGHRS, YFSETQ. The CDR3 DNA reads TGCGCCAGCAGCTTTCGGGACAGGGGCCCCATTAAGAAAGGCTACACCTTC. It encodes CASSFRDRGPIKKGYTF.

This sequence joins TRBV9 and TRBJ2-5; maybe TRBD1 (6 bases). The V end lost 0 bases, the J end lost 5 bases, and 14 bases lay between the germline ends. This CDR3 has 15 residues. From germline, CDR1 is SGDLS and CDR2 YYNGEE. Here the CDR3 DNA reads TGTGCCAGCAGCGTAGGAAACAGGGTTATGGAGACCCAGTACTTC. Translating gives CASSVGNRVMETQYF. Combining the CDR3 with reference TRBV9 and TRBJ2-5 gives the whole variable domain DSGVTQTPKHLITATGQRVTLRCSPRSGDLSVYWYQQSLDQGLQFLIQYYNGEERAKGNILERFSAQQFPDLHSELNLSSLELGDSALYFCASSVGNRVMETQYFGPGTRLLVL.

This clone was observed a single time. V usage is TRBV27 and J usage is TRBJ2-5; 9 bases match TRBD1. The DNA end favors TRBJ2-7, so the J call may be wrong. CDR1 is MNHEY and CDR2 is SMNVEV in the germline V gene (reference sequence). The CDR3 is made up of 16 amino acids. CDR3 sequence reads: CASSLEIGTGSYEQYF. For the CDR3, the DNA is TGTGCCAGCAGCTTAGAAATCGGGACAGGGAGCTACGAGCAGTACTTC.

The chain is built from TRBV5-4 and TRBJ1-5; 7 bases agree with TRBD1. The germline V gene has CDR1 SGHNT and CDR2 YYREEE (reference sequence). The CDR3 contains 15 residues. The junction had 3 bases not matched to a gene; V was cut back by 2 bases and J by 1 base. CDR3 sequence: CASSFQGDSNQPQHF. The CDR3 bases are TGTGCCAGCAGCTTTCAGGGGGACAGCAATCAGCCCCAGCATTTT.

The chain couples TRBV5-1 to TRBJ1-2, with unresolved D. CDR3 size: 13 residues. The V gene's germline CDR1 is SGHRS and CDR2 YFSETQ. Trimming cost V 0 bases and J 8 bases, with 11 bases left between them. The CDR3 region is CASSLVPIGGYTF. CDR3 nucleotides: TGCGCCAGCAGCTTGGTACCGATCGGGGGCTACACCTTC.

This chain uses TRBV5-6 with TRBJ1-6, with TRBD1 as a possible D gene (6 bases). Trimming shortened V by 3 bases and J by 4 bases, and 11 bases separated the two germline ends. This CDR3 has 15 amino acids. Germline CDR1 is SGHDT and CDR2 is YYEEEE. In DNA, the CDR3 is TGTGCCAGCAGCTCCCGACAGGTATATAATTCACCCCTCCACTTT. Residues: CASSSRQVYNSPLHF.

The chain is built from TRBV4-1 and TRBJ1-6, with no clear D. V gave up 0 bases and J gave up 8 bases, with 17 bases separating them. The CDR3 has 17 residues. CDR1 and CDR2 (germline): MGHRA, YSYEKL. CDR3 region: CASSQDIRPARDSPLHF. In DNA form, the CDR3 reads TGCGCCAGCAGCCAAGATATAAGGCCAGCGCGAGATTCACCCCTCCACTTT.

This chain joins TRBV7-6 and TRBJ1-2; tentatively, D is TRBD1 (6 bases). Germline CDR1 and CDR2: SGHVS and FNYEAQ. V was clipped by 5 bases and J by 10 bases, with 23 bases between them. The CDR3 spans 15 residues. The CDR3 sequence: CASSKQTGPPLVYTF. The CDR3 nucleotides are TGTGCCAGCAGCAAGCAGACAGGTCCTCCTCTTGTCTACACCTTC.

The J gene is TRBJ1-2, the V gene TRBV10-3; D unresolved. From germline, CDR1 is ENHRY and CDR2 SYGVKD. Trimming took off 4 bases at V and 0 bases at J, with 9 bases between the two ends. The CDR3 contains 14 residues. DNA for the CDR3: TGTGCCATCAGTGTTCCAGATTCTAACTATGGCTACACCTTC. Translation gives CAISVPDSNYGYTF.

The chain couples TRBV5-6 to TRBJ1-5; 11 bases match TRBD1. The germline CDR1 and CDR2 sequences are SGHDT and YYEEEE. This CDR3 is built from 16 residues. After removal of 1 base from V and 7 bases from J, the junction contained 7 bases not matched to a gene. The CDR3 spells CASSLRDRGNEQPQHF. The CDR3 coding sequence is TGTGCCAGCAGCTTGCGGGACAGGGGGAATGAGCAGCCCCAGCATTTT. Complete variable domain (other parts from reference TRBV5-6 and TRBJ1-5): DAGVTQSPTHLIKTRGQQVTLRCSPKSGHDTVSWYQQALGQGPQFIFQYYEEEERQRGNFPDRFSGHQFPNYSSELNVNALLLGDSALYLCASSLRDRGNEQPQHFGDGTRLSIL.

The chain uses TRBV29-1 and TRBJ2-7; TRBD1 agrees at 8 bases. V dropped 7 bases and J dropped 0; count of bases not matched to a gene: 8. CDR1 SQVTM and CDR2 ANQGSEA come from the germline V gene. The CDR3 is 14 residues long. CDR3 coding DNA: TGCAGCGGCCGGGGACAGGATGACTCCTACGAGCAGTACTTC. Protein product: CSGRGQDDSYEQYF.

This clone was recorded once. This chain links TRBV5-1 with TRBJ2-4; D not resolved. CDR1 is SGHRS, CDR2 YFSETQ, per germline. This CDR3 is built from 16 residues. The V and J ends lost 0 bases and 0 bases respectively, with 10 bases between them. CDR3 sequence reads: CASSLGQAQAKNIQYF. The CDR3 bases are TGCGCCAGCAGCTTGGGTCAGGCTCAAGCCAAAAACATTCAGTACTTC.

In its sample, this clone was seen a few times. The CDR3 DNA is TGCGCCAGCAGCCTCCAAAACCGGGAACCCGATAATTCACCCCTCCACTTT. It codes for CASSLQNREPDNSPLHF. The chain uses TRBV4-1 and TRBJ1-6; no definite D call. Germline CDR1 reads MGHRA; CDR2 reads YSYEKL. Between the trimmed V and J ends, which lost 4 bases and 5 bases, there was a span of 18 bases. This CDR3 comprises 17 residues.

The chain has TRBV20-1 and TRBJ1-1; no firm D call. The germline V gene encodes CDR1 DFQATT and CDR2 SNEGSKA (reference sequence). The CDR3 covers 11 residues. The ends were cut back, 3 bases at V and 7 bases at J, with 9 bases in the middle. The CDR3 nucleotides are TGCAGTGCTAGGCCGGGATATGAAGCTTTCTTT. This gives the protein CSARPGYEAFF.

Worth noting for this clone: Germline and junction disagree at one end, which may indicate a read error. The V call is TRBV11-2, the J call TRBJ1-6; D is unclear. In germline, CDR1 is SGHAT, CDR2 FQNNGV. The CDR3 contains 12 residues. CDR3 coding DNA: TGTGCCAGCAGCCTCTATTATTCACCCCTCCACTTT. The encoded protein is CASSLYYSPLHF.

CDR3 nucleotide sequence: TGTGCCAGTAGGAGGGGAGGGGAGACCTACGAGCAGTACTTC. Its translation: CASRRGGETYEQYF. This rearrangement joins TRBV19 to TRBJ2-7; 7 bases are shared with TRBD2. Trimming at V came to 6 bases and at J to 2 bases, leaving 7 bases not matched to a gene. Per the germline V gene, CDR1 is LNHDA and CDR2 is SQIVND (reference sequence). This CDR3 spans 14 amino acids. Using reference TRBV19 and TRBJ2-7 for the parts outside the CDR3, the full variable domain is DGGITQSPKYLFRKEGQNVTLSCEQNLNHDAMYWYRQDPGQGLRLIYYSQIVNDFQKGDIAEGYSVSREKKESFPLTVTSAQKNPTAFYLCASRRGGETYEQYFGPGTRLTVT.